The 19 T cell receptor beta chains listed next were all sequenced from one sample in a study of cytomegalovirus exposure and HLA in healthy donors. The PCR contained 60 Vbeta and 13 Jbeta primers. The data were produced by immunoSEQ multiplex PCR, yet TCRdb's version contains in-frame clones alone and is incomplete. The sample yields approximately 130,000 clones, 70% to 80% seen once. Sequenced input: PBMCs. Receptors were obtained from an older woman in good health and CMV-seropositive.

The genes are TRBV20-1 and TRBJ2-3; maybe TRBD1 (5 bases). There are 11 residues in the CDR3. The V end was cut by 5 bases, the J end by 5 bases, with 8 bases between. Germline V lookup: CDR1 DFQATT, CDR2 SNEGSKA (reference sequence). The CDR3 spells CSASGLDTQYF. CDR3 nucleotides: TGCAGTGCTTCAGGGTTAGATACGCAGTATTTT.

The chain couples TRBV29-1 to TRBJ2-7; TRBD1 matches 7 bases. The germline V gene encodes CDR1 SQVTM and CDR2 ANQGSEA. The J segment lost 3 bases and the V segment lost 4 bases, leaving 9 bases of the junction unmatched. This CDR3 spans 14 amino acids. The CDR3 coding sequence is TGCAGCGTTGCAGGGGGAGAAAGGGGCTACGAGCAGTACTTC. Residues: CSVAGGERGYEQYF.

CDR3 region: CASSAGGGPRETQYF. The CDR3 DNA sequence: TGTGCCAGCAGCGCTGGGGGAGGACCCAGGGAGACCCAGTACTTC. This rearrangement joins TRBV9 to TRBJ2-5; TRBD2 might be the D (6 bases). The CDR3 consists of 15 residues. V was shortened by 3 bases and J by 5 bases, with 17 bases between the two germline ends. Per germline, CDR1 SGDLS and CDR2 YYNGEE.

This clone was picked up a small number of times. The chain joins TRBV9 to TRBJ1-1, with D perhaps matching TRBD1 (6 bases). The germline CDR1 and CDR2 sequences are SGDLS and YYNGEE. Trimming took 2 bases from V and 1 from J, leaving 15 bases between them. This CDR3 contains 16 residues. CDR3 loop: CASSVDLDSRNTEAFF. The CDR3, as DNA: TGTGCCAGCAGCGTCGATCTGGACAGCCGGAACACTGAAGCTTTCTTT.

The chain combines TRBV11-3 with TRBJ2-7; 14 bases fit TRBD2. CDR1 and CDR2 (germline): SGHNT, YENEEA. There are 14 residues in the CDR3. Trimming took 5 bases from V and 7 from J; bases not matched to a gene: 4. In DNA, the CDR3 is TGTGCCAGCAGCGGGACTAGCGGGGGAACGGAGCAGTACTTC. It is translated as CASSGTSGGTEQYF.

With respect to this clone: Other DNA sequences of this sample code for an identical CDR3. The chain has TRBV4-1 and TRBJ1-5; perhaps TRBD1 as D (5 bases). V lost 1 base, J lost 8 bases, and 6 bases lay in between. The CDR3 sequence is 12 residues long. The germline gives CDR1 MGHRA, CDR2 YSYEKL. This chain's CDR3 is CASSQGGEPQHF. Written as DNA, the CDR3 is TGCGCCAGCAGCCAAGGGGGGGAGCCCCAGCATTTT.

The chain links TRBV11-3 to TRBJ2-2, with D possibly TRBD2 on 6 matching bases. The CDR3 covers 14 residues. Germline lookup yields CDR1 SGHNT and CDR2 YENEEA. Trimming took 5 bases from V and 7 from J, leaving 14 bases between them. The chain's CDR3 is CASSLSDYNGELFF. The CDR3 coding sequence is TGTGCCAGCAGCCTATCGGACTACAACGGGGAGCTGTTTTTT.

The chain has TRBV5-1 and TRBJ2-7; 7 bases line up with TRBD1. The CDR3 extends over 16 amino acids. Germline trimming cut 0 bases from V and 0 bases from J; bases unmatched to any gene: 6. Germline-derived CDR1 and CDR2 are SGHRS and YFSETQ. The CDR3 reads CASSLEGTASSYEQYF. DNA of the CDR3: TGCGCCAGCAGCTTGGAGGGGACAGCGAGCTCCTACGAGCAGTACTTC.

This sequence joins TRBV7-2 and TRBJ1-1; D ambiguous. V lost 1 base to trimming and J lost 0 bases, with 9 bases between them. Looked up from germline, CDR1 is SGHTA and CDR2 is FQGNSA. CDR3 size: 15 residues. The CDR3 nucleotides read TGTGCCAGCAGCTTAGGGCCAGTACTGAACACTGAAGCTTTCTTT. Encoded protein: CASSLGPVLNTEAFF.

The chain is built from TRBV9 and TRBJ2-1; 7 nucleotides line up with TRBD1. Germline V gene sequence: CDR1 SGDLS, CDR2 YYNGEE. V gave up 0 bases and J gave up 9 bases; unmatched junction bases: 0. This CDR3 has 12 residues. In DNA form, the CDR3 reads TGTGCCAGCAGCGTAGAGGGGGCTGAGCAGTTCTTC. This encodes CASSVEGAEQFF.

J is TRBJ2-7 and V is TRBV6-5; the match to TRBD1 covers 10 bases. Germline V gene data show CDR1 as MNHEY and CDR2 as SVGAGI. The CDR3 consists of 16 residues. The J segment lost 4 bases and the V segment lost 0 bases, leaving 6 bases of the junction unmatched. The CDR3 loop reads CASSYSTGGAGYEQYF. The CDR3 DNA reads TGTGCCAGCAGTTACTCGACAGGGGGCGCGGGGTACGAGCAGTACTTC.

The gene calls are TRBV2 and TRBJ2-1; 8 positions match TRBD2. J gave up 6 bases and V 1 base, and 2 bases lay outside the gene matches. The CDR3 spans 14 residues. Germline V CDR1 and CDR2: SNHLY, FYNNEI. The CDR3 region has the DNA TGTGCCAGCAGTGAAGGGCTAGCGGGCAATGAGCAGTTCTTC. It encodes CASSEGLAGNEQFF.

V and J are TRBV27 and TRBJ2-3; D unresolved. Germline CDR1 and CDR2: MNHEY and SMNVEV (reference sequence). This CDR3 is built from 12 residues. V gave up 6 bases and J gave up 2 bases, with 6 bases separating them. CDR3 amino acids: CASSRYTDTQYF. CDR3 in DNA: TGTGCCAGCAGCCGGTACACAGATACGCAGTATTTT.

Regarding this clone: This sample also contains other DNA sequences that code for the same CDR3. CDR3 amino acids: CAISTVGGAYEQYF. CDR3 DNA: TGTGCCATCAGTACTGTAGGGGGGGCGTACGAGCAGTACTTC. The chain recombines TRBV10-3 with TRBJ2-7; possibly TRBD2 for D (7 bases). Trimming removed 5 bases from V and 4 bases from J, with 15 bases in between. This CDR3 is 14 amino acids long. Per germline, CDR1 ENHRY and CDR2 SYGVKD.

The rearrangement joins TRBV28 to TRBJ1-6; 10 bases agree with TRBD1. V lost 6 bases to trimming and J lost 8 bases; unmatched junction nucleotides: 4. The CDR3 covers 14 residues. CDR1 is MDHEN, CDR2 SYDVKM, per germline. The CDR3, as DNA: TGTGCCAGCAGGGGGACAGGGGAACATTCACCCCTCCACTTT. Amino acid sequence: CASRGTGEHSPLHF.

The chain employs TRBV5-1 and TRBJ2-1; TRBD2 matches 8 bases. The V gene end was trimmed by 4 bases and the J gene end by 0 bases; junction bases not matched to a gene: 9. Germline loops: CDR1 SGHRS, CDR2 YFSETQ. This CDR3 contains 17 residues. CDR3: CASSPRLAGISYNEQFF. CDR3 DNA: TGCGCCAGCAGCCCCCGGCTAGCGGGTATCTCCTACAATGAGCAGTTCTTC.

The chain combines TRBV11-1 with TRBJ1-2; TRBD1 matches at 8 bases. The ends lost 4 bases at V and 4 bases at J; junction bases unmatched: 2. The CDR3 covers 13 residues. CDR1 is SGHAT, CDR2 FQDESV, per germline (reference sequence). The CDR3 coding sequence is TGTGCCAGCAGCTCCGGACAGGGCTATGGCTACACCTTC. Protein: CASSSGQGYGYTF.

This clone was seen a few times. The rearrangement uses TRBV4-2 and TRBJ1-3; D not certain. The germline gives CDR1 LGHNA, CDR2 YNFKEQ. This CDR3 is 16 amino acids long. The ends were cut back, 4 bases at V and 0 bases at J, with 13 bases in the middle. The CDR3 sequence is CASSRETQNSGNTIYF. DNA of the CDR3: TGTGCCAGCAGCCGTGAAACGCAGAACTCTGGAAACACCATATATTTT.

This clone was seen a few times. CDR3 sequence reads: CASSEHSGTEAFF. In DNA, the CDR3 is TGTGCCAGCAGTGAGCATTCAGGCACTGAAGCTTTCTTT. The V gene is TRBV6-4, the J gene TRBJ1-1, with no clear D. This CDR3 region has 13 residues. The V and J ends lost 3 bases and 4 bases respectively, with 9 bases between them. CDR1 and CDR2 (germline): MRHNA, SNTAGT.